This T cell receptor (beta chain) was recorded in a study of response to subunit inactivated influenza vaccine. TCRdb itself ran the RT-PCR reads through MiXCR, one entry per CDR3 protein. The sample contains some 540,000 distinct CDR3 sequences, roughly a quarter of which appear only once. This clonotype showed up just a few times. The same data also went into a second study, on T cells expressing NK-cell markers. According to that study: A 5'RACE template switching approach incorporating UMIs was used to make TCR beta cDNA. Repertoires of TCR beta were obtained from T cells sorted as CD3+CD56+NKG2C+, CD3+CD56+NKG2C- and CD3+CD56-NKG2C+. Top CD8+ clonotypes included the dominant CD3+CD56+NKG2C+ clonotypes in six donors. These same clonotypes (in four donors) also led the CD3+CD56-NKG2C+ fraction.

The sequence came from a man aged 45-60 years who received an inactivated influenza vaccine. The sample here was CD4+ T cells sorted from PBMCs, taken about 12 days after vaccination.

Here the CDR3 reads CAISDWGGQREKLFF. CDR3 bases: TGTGCCATCAGTGATTGGGGCGGCCAGAGGGAAAAACTGTTTTTT. This sequence joins TRBV10-3 and TRBJ1-4; D perhaps matches TRBD1 (5 bases). V shed 3 bases and J shed 8 bases, with 16 bases lying between them. Germline values: CDR1 ENHRY, CDR2 SYGVKD. This CDR3 spans 15 amino acids.